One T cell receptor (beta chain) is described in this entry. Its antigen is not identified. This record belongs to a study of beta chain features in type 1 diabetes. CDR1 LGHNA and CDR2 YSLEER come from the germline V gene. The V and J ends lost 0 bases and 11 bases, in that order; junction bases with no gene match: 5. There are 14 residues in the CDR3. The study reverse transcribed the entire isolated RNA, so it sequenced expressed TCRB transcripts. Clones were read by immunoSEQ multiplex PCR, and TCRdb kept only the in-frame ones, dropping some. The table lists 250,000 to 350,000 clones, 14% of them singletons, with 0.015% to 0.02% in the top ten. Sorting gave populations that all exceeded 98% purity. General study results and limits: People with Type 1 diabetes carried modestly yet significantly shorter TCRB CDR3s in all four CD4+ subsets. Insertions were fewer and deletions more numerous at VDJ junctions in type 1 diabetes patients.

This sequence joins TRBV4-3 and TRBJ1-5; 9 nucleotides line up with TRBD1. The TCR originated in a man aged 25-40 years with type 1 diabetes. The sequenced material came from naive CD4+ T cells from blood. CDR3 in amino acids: CASSQERQGVAQHF. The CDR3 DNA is TGCGCCAGCAGCCAAGAACGACAGGGGGTGGCCCAGCATTTT.